These 15 T cell receptor beta chains originate from one sample sequenced in a study of blood T cells in healthy people across ages. Together with a sample-barcoded 5' primer, a J-beta primer mix was included in a second PCR lasting roughly 7 to 11 cycles. Using its own MiXCR run on the 5' RACE reads, TCRdb lists one record per CDR3 protein. The table has fewer than 1.5 million distinct CDR3 sequences, 42% seen once. Specimen: blood. These receptors were taken from a woman aged 18-29 years in good health.

The table lists this clonotype with many counts. The genes are TRBV29-1 and TRBJ2-5; TRBD2 is a possible D gene (6 bases). Germline CDR1 and CDR2: SQVTM and ANQGSEA. This CDR3 has 12 residues. V lost 6 bases and J 4 bases, leaving 12 bases between the germline ends. CDR3 in amino acids: CSVGGGSETQYF. In nucleotides, the CDR3 is TGCAGCGTGGGGGGAGGATCAGAGACCCAGTACTTC.

This clonotype was seen more than once but under ten times. The chain joins TRBV20-1 to TRBJ2-5; a possible D gene is TRBD1 (5 bases). The V and J ends lost 8 bases and 3 bases respectively, with 22 bases between them. CDR3 length equals 15 residues. Germline lookup yields CDR1 DFQATT and CDR2 SNEGSKA (reference sequence). This chain's CDR3 is CSSISPNRNKETQYF. The CDR3 region has the DNA TGCAGTTCGATAAGTCCTAACAGGAATAAAGAGACCCAGTACTTC.

This clonotype was counted a few times. This rearrangement joins TRBV20-1 to TRBJ2-7; 7 bases are a match to TRBD1. The junction had 14 bases not matched to a gene; V was cut back by 6 bases and J by 3 bases. There are 15 residues in the CDR3. CDR1 and CDR2 (germline): DFQATT, SNEGSKA (reference sequence). CDR3 in DNA: TGCAGTGCCATTATCGCTGACAGGGTTCGCTACGAGCAGTACTTC. The encoded protein is CSAIIADRVRYEQYF.

This clonotype was observed many times. The chain couples TRBV5-6 to TRBJ2-5; D not certain. TRBJ2-7 matches the DNA end more closely, so the J call is doubtful. The CDR3 is made up of 11 amino acids. Germline CDR1 reads SGHDT; CDR2 reads YYEEEE. The CDR3, as DNA: TGTGCCAGCAGCTTAGCTCTCGAGCAGTACTTC. It encodes CASSLALEQYF.

The chain joins TRBV29-1 to TRBJ2-5; D unclear. The end of the DNA aligns better with TRBJ2-7, so the J call may be wrong. The CDR3 is 12 residues long. Germline V lookup: CDR1 SQVTM, CDR2 ANQGSEA. The CDR3 region has the DNA TGCAGCGTTGAAGATTCAGTTTACGAGCAGTACTTC. Translating it yields CSVEDSVYEQYF.

V and J are TRBV29-1 and TRBJ2-1; 13 bases align to TRBD2. With V trimmed by 1 base and J by 4 bases, 1 base remained unmatched. Germline assignment: CDR1 SQVTM and CDR2 ANQGSEA. The CDR3 spans 15 residues. CDR3 nucleotide sequence: TGCAGCGTTGAAGGGGGACTAGCGGGATACAATGAGCAGTTCTTC. Residues: CSVEGGLAGYNEQFF.

This clonotype was counted only a few times. This chain joins TRBV15 and TRBJ2-1; the match to TRBD1 covers 7 bases. There are 16 residues in the CDR3. J gave up 3 bases and V 1 base, and 6 bases lay outside the gene matches. Germline loops: CDR1 LNHNV, CDR2 YYDKDF (reference sequence). The CDR3 here is CATSRGRTGNYNEQFF. The CDR3 DNA sequence: TGTGCCACCAGCAGAGGCAGGACAGGTAACTACAATGAGCAGTTCTTC. The variable domain in full, with the rest retrieved from reference TRBV15 and TRBJ2-1, is DAMVIQNPRYQVTQFGKPVTLSCSQTLNHNVMYWYQQKSSQAPKLLFHYYDKDFNNEADTPDNFQSRRPNTSFCFLDIRSPGLGDTAMYLCATSRGRTGNYNEQFFGPGTRLTVL.

This clonotype was observed a handful of times. Written as DNA, the CDR3 is TGCGCCAGCAGCCTCCAGGCACAGAGCTCCTACGAGCAGTACTTC. This gives the protein CASSLQAQSSYEQYF. This chain uses TRBV4-1 with TRBJ2-7; no clear D. Trimming shortened V by 4 bases and J by 0 bases, and 13 bases separated the two germline ends. The CDR3 has 15 residues. CDR1 and CDR2 (germline): MGHRA, YSYEKL.

The genes are TRBV14 and TRBJ1-1; D gene ambiguous. The germline V gene encodes CDR1 SGHDN and CDR2 FVKESK. The CDR3 consists of 14 residues. V lost 0 bases to trimming and J lost 10 bases, with 15 bases between them. Here the CDR3 DNA reads TGTGCCAGCAGCCAAGATAGGTCGACCGGAGGAGCTTTCTTT. It codes for CASSQDRSTGGAFF.

The rearrangement uses TRBV28 and TRBJ2-5; D remains ambiguous. The last part of the DNA fits TRBJ2-7 better; the J call may be wrong. CDR3 length: 11 residues. Germline values: CDR1 MDHEN, CDR2 SYDVKM. CDR3 residues: CASSFSPEQYF. In DNA form, the CDR3 reads TGTGCCAGCAGTTTTAGTCCCGAGCAGTACTTC.

The sample holds a few counts of this clonotype. The chain employs TRBV6-2 or TRBV6-3 and TRBJ2-1; D remains unclear. Trimming shortened V by 1 base and J by 8 bases, and 9 bases separated the two germline ends. CDR1 is MNHEY and CDR2 is SVGEGT in the germline V gene. The CDR3 is 13 amino acids. The CDR3 DNA sequence: TGTGCCAGCAGTTACTTTGGCGTTGATGAGCAGTTCTTC. This translates into CASSYFGVDEQFF.

V gene TRBV11-2 combines with J gene TRBJ2-3, with TRBD2 identical over 10 bases. V gave up 0 bases and J gave up 1 base; unmatched junction bases: 1. The CDR3 totals 16 residues. Germline V lookup: CDR1 SGHAT, CDR2 FQNNGV. The chain's CDR3 is CASSLEAGGGTDTQYF. In DNA, the CDR3 is TGTGCCAGCAGCTTAGAAGCGGGGGGGGGCACAGATACGCAGTATTTT.

As regards this clonotype: One end of the junction varies from germline; a read error may be responsible. The CDR3 loop is CASSPGTARADTQYF. The CDR3 DNA reads TGTGCCAGCAGTCCCGGGACTGCGAGAGCAGATACGCAATATTTT. The J gene is TRBJ2-3, the V gene TRBV12-3 or TRBV12-4, with D tentatively TRBD2 (6 bases). The CDR3 has 15 residues.

The genes are TRBV10-3 and TRBJ1-3; D is undetermined. The V gene lost 2 bases and the J gene lost 4 bases, with 12 bases spanning the gap. This CDR3 has 15 amino acids. Germline V gene data show CDR1 as ENHRY and CDR2 as SYGVKD. This CDR3 reads CAISEGQANGNTIYF. The CDR3 nucleotides are TGTGCCATCAGTGAGGGGCAGGCGAACGGAAACACCATATATTTT.

This chain uses TRBV6-5 with TRBJ1-1, with TRBD1 matching over 7 bases. The CDR3 totals 15 residues. Germline V gene data show CDR1 as MNHEY and CDR2 as SVGAGI. J gave up 3 bases and V 6 bases, and 10 bases lay outside the gene matches. CDR3 in amino acids: CASSLQDRRDTEAFF. In DNA, the CDR3 is TGTGCCAGCAGCCTACAGGACAGGAGGGACACTGAAGCTTTCTTT.